The clone carrying this TCR beta chain was detected a few times. No antigen is known for it. The germline V and J ends were trimmed by 3 bases and 2 bases, with 5 bases remaining between them. The germline V gene encodes CDR1 SQVTM and CDR2 ANQGSEA. The CDR3 is 11 residues long. The data originate from a study of shared clonotypes between healthy human individuals. For the study at large: The plates for each donor numbered three CD4 naive, three CD4 memory, two CD8 naive and one CD8 memory. Study-level points and caveats: Memory subsets had estimated richness that was generally smaller than that of naive subsets.

Adult Caucasians living in Nashville, Tennessee made up all of the donors. Authors' data handling: Filtering differed since immunoSEQ provided only junctions, with no quality scores. The method was immunoSEQ multiplex PCR; TCRdb's version includes in-frame clones alone and lacks a portion of them. The V and J calls and clone size are taken from that table; D and trimming were inferred from the DNA. Among some 900,000 clones listed, over 60% were seen once. The rearrangement uses TRBV29-1 and TRBJ2-7; D call uncertain. The sequence derives from a man aged 18 to 30 in good health. The specimen sequenced was memory CD4+ T cells sorted from blood. The subset here: CD45RA-negative fraction. CDR3 sequence: CSVEYTYEQYF. The DNA of the CDR3 is TGCAGCGTTGAGTACACCTACGAGCAGTACTTC.